This TCR beta chain comes out of a study of a mutant IDH1 vaccine in newly diagnosed glioma. Across the study: Onset of vaccination occurred 4-6 weeks following radiotherapy alone, or with temozolomide cycles.

Clones were sequenced by immunoSEQ multiplex PCR, and TCRdb holds only the in-frame ones, with some missing. The table includes about 34,000 clones, approximately 87% detected once. Time point defined: week 47, end of study. Vaccination used 300 ug of mutant IDH1 20-mer peptide per dose, with topical imiquimod. V lost 6 bases and J 3 bases, leaving 9 bases between the germline ends. Germline V gene data show CDR1 as MNHEY and CDR2 as SVGAGI. CDR3 size: 14 residues. Turning to this clone: Its cognate antigen is unknown.

The gene calls are TRBV6-5 and TRBJ1-6; D gene uncertain. The TCR was taken from a woman aged 25 to 45 with glioma. Sample: PBMCs, taken from a glioma patient whose treatment included an IDH1 peptide vaccine. This CDR3 reads CASSPVDYNSPLHF. The CDR3 DNA sequence: TGTGCCAGCAGCCCGGTAGACTATAATTCACCCCTCCACTTT.